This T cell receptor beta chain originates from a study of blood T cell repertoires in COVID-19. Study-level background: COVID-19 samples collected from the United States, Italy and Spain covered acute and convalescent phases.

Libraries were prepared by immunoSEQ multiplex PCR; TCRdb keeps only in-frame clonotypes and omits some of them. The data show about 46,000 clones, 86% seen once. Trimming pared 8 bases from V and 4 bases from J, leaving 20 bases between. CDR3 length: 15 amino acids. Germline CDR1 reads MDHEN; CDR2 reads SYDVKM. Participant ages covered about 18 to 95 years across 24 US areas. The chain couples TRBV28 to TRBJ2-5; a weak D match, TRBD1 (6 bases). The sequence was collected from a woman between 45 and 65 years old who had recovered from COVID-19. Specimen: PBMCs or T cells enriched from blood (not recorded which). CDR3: CASRTAGGRGETQYF. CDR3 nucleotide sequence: TGTGCCAGCCGTACCGCGGGCGGCAGGGGAGAGACCCAGTACTTC. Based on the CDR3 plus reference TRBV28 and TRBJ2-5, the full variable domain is DVKVTQSSRYLVKRTGEKVFLECVQDMDHENMFWYRQDPGLGLRLIYFSYDVKMKEKGDIPEGYSVSREKKERFSLILESASTNQTSMYLCASRTAGGRGETQYFGPGTRLLVL.